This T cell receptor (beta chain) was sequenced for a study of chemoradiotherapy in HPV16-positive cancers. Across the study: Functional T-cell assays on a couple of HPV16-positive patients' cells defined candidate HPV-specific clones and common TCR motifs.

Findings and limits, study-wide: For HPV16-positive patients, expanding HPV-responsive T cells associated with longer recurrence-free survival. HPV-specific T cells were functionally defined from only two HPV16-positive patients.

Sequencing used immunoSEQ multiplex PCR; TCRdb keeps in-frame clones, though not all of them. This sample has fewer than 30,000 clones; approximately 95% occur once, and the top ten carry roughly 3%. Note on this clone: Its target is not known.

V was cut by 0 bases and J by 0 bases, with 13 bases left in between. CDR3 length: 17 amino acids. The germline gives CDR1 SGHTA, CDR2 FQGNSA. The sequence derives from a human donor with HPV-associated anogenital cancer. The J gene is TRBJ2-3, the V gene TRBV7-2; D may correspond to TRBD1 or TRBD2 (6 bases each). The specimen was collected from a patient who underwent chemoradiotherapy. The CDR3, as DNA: TGTGCCAGCAGCTTAGCGGGGGGAACAGGGAGCACAGATACGCAGTATTTT. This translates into CASSLAGGTGSTDTQYF.